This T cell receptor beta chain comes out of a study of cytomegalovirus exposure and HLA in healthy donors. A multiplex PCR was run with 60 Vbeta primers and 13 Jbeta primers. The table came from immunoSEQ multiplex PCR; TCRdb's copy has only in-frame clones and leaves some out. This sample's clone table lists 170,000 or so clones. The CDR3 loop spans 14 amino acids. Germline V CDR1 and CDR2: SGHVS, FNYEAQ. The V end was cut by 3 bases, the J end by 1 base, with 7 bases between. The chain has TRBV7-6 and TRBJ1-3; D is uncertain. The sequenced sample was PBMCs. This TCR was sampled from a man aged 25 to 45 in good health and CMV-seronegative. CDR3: CASSLGRSGNTIYF. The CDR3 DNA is TGTGCCAGCAGCTTGGGGAGGTCTGGAAACACCATATATTTT.